One T cell receptor beta chain is described in this entry. Antigen: not known. A single record per CDR3 protein comes from TCRdb applying MiXCR to the 5' RACE reads. The sample has around 11,000 distinct CDR3 sequences; 12% are singletons. Time point noted: sample taken at primary tumor resection. Sequencing was performed on whole RNA extracted from tumor and nontumor lung tissue, or from frozen PBMC, and the material was left unsorted. This sample is part of a study of spatial heterogeneity in lung cancer. Germline CDR1 SGHAT, CDR2 FQNNGV. CDR3 length equals 15 residues. Between the trimmed V and J ends, which lost 5 bases and 5 bases, there was a span of 18 bases. Overall study results and limits: How many expanded intratumoral alpha and beta TCRs were present tracked the tumor mutation count, which was a count of nonsynonymous mutations.

This clonotype originated in a female donor with early-stage non-small cell lung cancer. The chain has TRBV11-2 and TRBJ1-1, with D perhaps TRBD1 (6 bases). The sample in question was lung tumor tissue, obtained at surgery. The CDR3 sequence: CASSTSGQPGTEAFF. The DNA for the CDR3 is TGTGCCAGCAGCACAAGTGGACAGCCGGGGACTGAAGCTTTCTTT.